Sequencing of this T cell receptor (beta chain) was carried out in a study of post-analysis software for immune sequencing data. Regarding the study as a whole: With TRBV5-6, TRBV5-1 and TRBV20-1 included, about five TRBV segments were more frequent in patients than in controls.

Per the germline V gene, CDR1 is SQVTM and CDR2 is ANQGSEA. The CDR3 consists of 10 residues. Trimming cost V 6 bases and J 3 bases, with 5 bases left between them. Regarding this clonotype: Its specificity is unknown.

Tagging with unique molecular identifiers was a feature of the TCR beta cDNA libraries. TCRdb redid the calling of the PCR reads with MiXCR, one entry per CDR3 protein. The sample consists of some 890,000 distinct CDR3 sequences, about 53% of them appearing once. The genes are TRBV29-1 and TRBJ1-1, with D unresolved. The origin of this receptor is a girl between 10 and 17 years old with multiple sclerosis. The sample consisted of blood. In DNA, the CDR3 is TGCAGCGTAGCACACACTGAAGCTTTCTTT. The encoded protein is CSVAHTEAFF.